The 9 T cell receptor beta chains listed next were all sequenced from one sample in a study of blood T cell repertoires in COVID-19. Assay: immunoSEQ multiplex PCR; the TCRdb copy retains only in-frame clones and omits some. This table has some 250,000 clones, just under 90% appearing once. Source material: PBMCs or T cells enriched from blood (not recorded which). These receptors came from a woman aged 30 to 39 with acute COVID-19.

V is TRBV11-2 and J is TRBJ2-2; no clear D gene. V was shortened by 5 bases and J by 4 bases, with 17 bases between the two germline ends. Germline V CDR1 and CDR2: SGHAT, FQNNGV. This CDR3 has 16 residues. As DNA, the CDR3 is TGTGCCAGCAGCCCCAGACGAGGATTAAGCACCGGGGAGCTGTTTTTT. Its translation: CASSPRRGLSTGELFF.

In this sample, this clone turned up many times. V and J are TRBV5-4 and TRBJ2-7; no definite D call. V dropped 4 bases and J dropped 4 bases, with 3 bases sitting between them. CDR3 length equals 10 residues. Germline assignment: CDR1 SGHNT and CDR2 YYREEE (reference sequence). In DNA form, the CDR3 reads TGTGCCAGCAGCCCATACGAGCAGTACTTC. Translation gives CASSPYEQYF. The whole variable domain, filled in from reference TRBV5-4 and TRBJ2-7, reads ETGVTQSPTHLIKTRGQQVTLRCSSQSGHNTVSWYQQALGQGPQFIFQYYREEENGRGNFPPRFSGLQFPNYSSELNVNALELDDSALYLCASSPYEQYFGPGTRLTVT.

Only a few counts were recorded for this clone. V and J are TRBV7-9 and TRBJ2-2; 7 nucleotides line up with TRBD2. The junction had 5 bases not matched to a gene; V was cut back by 11 bases and J by 2 bases. CDR3 length: 13 residues. Germline CDR1 reads SEHNR; CDR2 reads FQNEAQ (reference sequence). The CDR3 protein is CAGERGNTGELFF. The CDR3, as DNA: TGTGCCGGTGAGCGGGGAAACACCGGGGAGCTGTTTTTT.

The chain uses TRBV5-1 and TRBJ1-2, with TRBD1 matching over 8 bases. The V and J ends lost 4 bases and 4 bases, in that order; junction bases with no gene match: 9. The CDR3 spans 15 residues. Per germline, CDR1 SGHRS and CDR2 YFSETQ. CDR3 sequence reads: CASSGGTGLAYGYTF. CDR3 nucleotides: TGCGCCAGCAGCGGGGGGACAGGCCTGGCCTATGGCTACACCTTC.

The chain uses TRBV19 and TRBJ2-3; 9 bases map to TRBD2. Germline V gives CDR1 LNHDA, CDR2 SQIVND (reference sequence). The CDR3 is made up of 16 amino acids. Unmatched junction bases numbered 11, after V lost 7 bases and J lost 3 bases. The CDR3 nucleotides are TGTGCCAGTACCCAAGGTGGCGGGGGGGGAACAGATACGCAGTATTTT. It specifies CASTQGGGGGTDTQYF.

The CDR3 sequence: CASTTGTSVPEQYF. In DNA form, the CDR3 reads TGTGCCAGCACCACCGGGACTAGCGTGCCCGAGCAGTACTTC. The V gene is TRBV7-6, the J gene TRBJ2-7; 10 positions match TRBD2. The trim removed 7 bases at V and 6 bases at J, leaving 9 bases unmatched. The CDR3 consists of 14 residues. Germline CDR1 reads SGHVS; CDR2 reads FNYEAQ.

This chain links TRBV5-1 with TRBJ2-7, with TRBD1 matching over 7 bases. Germline lookup yields CDR1 SGHRS and CDR2 YFSETQ. This CDR3 has 14 residues. J was trimmed by 3 bases and V by 1 base; bases with no gene match: 4. The CDR3: CASSLRQGFYEQYF. In DNA, the CDR3 is TGCGCCAGCAGCTTGAGACAGGGATTCTACGAGCAGTACTTC.

CDR3 in DNA: TGTGCCAGCAGCTTAGACGGGGGGCTAGTAGAACCCCTCCACTTT. It is translated as CASSLDGGLVEPLHF. The V call is TRBV7-9, the J call TRBJ1-6; perhaps TRBD1 as D (6 bases). Germline V lookup: CDR1 SEHNR, CDR2 FQNEAQ (reference sequence). Between the trimmed V and J ends, which lost 1 base and 12 bases, there was a span of 16 bases. This CDR3 contains 15 residues. Variable domain in full (rest from reference TRBV7-9 and TRBJ1-6): DTGVSQNPRHKITKRGQNVTFRCDPISEHNRLYWYRQTLGQGPEFLTYFQNEAQLEKSRLLSDRFSAERPKGSFSTLEIQRTEQGDSAMYLCASSLDGGLVEPLHFGNGTRLTVT.

This chain links TRBV4-1 with TRBJ1-2; a possible D gene is TRBD1 (5 bases). The CDR3 contains 16 residues. In germline, CDR1 is MGHRA, CDR2 YSYEKL. The V end lost 0 bases, the J end lost 4 bases, and 15 bases lay between the germline ends. The CDR3 DNA is TGCGCCAGCAGCCAAGAAAGCGGGGGTATAGGCTATGGCTACACCTTC. Amino acids: CASSQESGGIGYGYTF.